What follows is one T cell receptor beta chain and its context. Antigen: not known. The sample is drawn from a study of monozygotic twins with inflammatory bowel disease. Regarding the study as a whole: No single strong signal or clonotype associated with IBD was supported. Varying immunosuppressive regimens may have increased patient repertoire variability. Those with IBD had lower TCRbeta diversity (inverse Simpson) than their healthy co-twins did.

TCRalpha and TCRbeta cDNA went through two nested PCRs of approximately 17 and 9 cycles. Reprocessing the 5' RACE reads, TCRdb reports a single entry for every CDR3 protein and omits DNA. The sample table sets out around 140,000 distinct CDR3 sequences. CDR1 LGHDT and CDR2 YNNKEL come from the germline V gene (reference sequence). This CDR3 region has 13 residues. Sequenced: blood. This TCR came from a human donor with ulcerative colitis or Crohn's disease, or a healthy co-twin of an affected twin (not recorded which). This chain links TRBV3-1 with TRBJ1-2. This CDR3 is CASSQGGLYGYTF. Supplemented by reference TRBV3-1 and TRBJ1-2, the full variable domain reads DTAVSQTPKYLVTQMGNDKSIKCEQNLGHDTMYWYKQDSKKFLKIMFSYNNKELIINETVPNRFSPKSPDKAHLNLHINSLELGDSAVYFCASSQGGLYGYTFGSGTRLTVV.